Here is one T cell receptor beta chain with its context. Its specific antigen is unknown. No quality values exist for individual bases; no much larger clone is one base distant. The data derive from a study of CD8+CD57+ T cells in acquired aplastic anemia (dated by TCRdb to the late 2010s). In terms of the full investigation: DNA extracted from sorted CD4+ and CD8+ cells had a mean of about 3.2 ug, with a range of roughly 0.19 to 27.4 ug. CD8+CD57+ expansion was defined as frequency above the mean frequency observed in healthy subjects. Broad study findings and their caveats: Patients and healthy controls showed no significant difference in CD8+ Simpson's diversity (P=0.060). Roughly 30 CD8+ CDR3 sequences were shared between patients and controls but appeared highly expressed in patients and within their immunodominant clones.

The patients picked for sequencing were ones in whom flow cytometry had shown an expansion of CD8+CD57+ cells. All patients had severe acquired aplastic anemia diagnosed by International Study of Aplastic Anemia and Agranulocytosis and Camitta criteria. At the time blood was sampled, none of the patients had received any therapy. In this study, sorted CD4+ and CD8+ T cells from the blood of healthy subjects and of severe aplastic anemia patients had their TCR repertoires deep-sequenced. Patients were enrolled under clinicaltrials.gov protocols 00001620, 01623167, 00001397, 00071045, 00081523 and 00961064 in the USA. Ficoll-Paque density gradient centrifugation was used to isolate peripheral blood mononuclear cells. Before DNA was extracted, CD4+ and CD8+ T cells were sorted using either FACS or magnetic beads. Including cysteine and phenylalanine, the CDR3 has 16 amino acids. Kept here is only the CDR3 DNA, which spans 48 bases and is read in frame from base 1. V is pruned by 4 bases and J by 5 bases, leaving 14 bases of the junction without a gene match. The germline V gene (reference sequence) sets CDR1 to SEHNR and CDR2 to FQNEAQ.

TCR beta VDJ combination and CDR3 sequence profiling used genomic DNA as the template. TCR repertoire sequencing was run on an Illumina HiSeq 2000. The paper's data handling went like this. Repertoires were assessed using TRBV/TRBJ rearrangement plots, CDR3 size and DJ length profiles, and Simpson's diversity index. The most abundant DNA sequence in the deep sequencing data was taken as the immunodominant clone. CDR3 amino acid sequences were checked for sharing across subjects and were also compared against the VDJdb database and published repertoires. Starting from the raw public reads, TCRdb applied fastp trimming at Q25, assembled clones with MiXCR and retained in-frame beta chains. Each entry is one CDR3 protein sequence, shown with its most common DNA and genes. TCRdb's processing, not the authors' own work, is the source of the V and J calls. A total of under 350,000 distinct CDR3 sequences appear in this sample, roughly 59% of them only once. Around 1.2% of the sample lies in the top ten.

The specimen was sorted CD4+, CD8+, or CD8+CD57+ T cells (not recorded which) from PBMCs. The sequence was collected from a human donor with aplastic anemia. The V gene is TRBV7-9 and the J gene is TRBJ2-7, with TRBD2 identical over 7 junction bases. The CDR3 region reads CASSWGGRLGIDEQYF. The DNA sequence is TGTGCCAGCAGCTGGGGCGGGAGACTAGGCATTGACGAGCAGTACTTC.